This entry lists 16 T cell receptor beta chains sequenced from one sample in a study of T cell responses to AZD1222 COVID-19 vaccine. Some clones are missing from TCRdb's copy, which holds only in-frame ones; the method was immunoSEQ multiplex PCR. The profile shows about 120,000 clones, around 89% of them singletons. The starting material was peripheral blood, obtained 28 days after the second AZD1222 dose. All receptors come from an adult who received the AZD1222 COVID-19 vaccine.

V usage is TRBV9 and J usage is TRBJ1-6; D is ambiguous. This CDR3 has 14 amino acids. V lost 1 base to trimming and J lost 7 bases, with 9 bases between them. The germline V gene encodes CDR1 SGDLS and CDR2 YYNGEE. CDR3 nucleotide sequence: TGTGCCAGCAGCGTAATCCCGGGAAATTCACCCCTCCACTTT. Translating it yields CASSVIPGNSPLHF. The full variable domain, in which reference TRBV9 and TRBJ1-6 provide the parts outside the CDR3, is DSGVTQTPKHLITATGQRVTLRCSPRSGDLSVYWYQQSLDQGLQFLIQYYNGEERAKGNILERFSAQQFPDLHSELNLSSLELGDSALYFCASSVIPGNSPLHFGNGTRLTVT.

Of note for this clone: This CDR3 is also generated by other DNA sequences in the sample. The chain joins TRBV12-3 or TRBV12-4 to TRBJ1-6, with D possibly matching TRBD1 (6 bases). V gave up 3 bases and J gave up 13 bases, with 10 bases separating them. CDR3 size: 12 residues. The CDR3 coding sequence is TGTGCCAGCAGTTTGGGGACACCCCCCCTCCACTTT. It translates to CASSLGTPPLHF.

V and J are TRBV4-2 and TRBJ1-3; TRBD1 matches at 7 bases. J gave up 2 bases and V 8 bases, and 15 bases lay outside the gene matches. The CDR3 is 17 amino acids. Germline CDR1 reads LGHNA; CDR2 reads YNFKEQ. The CDR3: CASQDTYRGRTGNTIYF. In DNA form, the CDR3 reads TGTGCCAGCCAAGACACGTACAGGGGTAGGACTGGAAACACCATATATTTT.

This chain connects TRBV6-5 to TRBJ2-2; D is unclear. CDR1 MNHEY and CDR2 SVGAGI come from the germline V gene. The CDR3 extends over 13 amino acids. V lost 4 bases and J 3 bases, leaving 6 bases between the germline ends. CDR3 sequence: CASSLRDTGELFF. CDR3 nucleotide sequence: TGTGCCAGCAGTTTACGGGACACCGGGGAGCTGTTTTTT.

In this sample, this clone turned up once. The rearrangement links TRBV5-1 to TRBJ1-1; D may be TRBD1 (6 bases). Trimming removed 4 bases at V and 0 bases at J, with 16 bases between. CDR3 length: 16 amino acids. The germline gives CDR1 SGHRS, CDR2 YFSETQ. The CDR3 spells CASSGGTLSVNTEAFF. The CDR3 bases are TGCGCCAGCAGCGGGGGGACATTGTCGGTGAACACTGAAGCTTTCTTT. Using reference TRBV5-1 and TRBJ1-1 for the parts outside the CDR3, the full variable domain is KAGVTQTPRYLIKTRGQQVTLSCSPISGHRSVSWYQQTPGQGLQFLFEYFSETQRNKGNFPGRFSGRQFSNSRSEMNVSTLELGDSALYLCASSGGTLSVNTEAFFGQGTRLTVV.

The rearrangement uses TRBV11-3 and TRBJ2-3; perhaps TRBD2 as D (6 bases). Germline CDR1 is SGHNT and CDR2 is YENEEA. The V gene lost 1 base and the J gene lost 1 base, with 15 bases spanning the gap. This CDR3 has 17 amino acids. CDR3 DNA sequence: TGTGCCAGCAGCTTAGGAGGCCTAGGCGGGGGCACAGATACGCAGTATTTT. This codes for CASSLGGLGGGTDTQYF.

V usage is TRBV5-1 and J usage is TRBJ2-3, with 8 bases identical to TRBD2. CDR3 length: 15 residues. Germline CDR1 reads SGHRS; CDR2 reads YFSETQ. Losses at the gene ends were 2 bases for V and 3 bases for J; bases not matched to a gene: 5. CDR3 nucleotides: TGCGCCAGCAGCTTTCGGGGGGGAGAAACAGATACGCAGTATTTT. Translating it yields CASSFRGGETDTQYF.

J is TRBJ2-5 and V is TRBV7-9; D is perhaps TRBD1 (6 bases). The V end lost 5 bases, the J end lost 0 bases, and 7 bases lay between the germline ends. Germline assignment: CDR1 SEHNR and CDR2 FQNEAQ (reference sequence). There are 13 residues in the CDR3. DNA for the CDR3: TGTGCCAGCAGCGGACAGAACCAAGAGACCCAGTACTTC. Encoded protein: CASSGQNQETQYF.

This clone appeared a few times. The chain employs TRBV15 and TRBJ1-6; no reliable D call. Trimming cost V 0 bases and J 8 bases, with 14 bases left between them. CDR3 length equals 16 residues. CDR1 and CDR2 from the germline V gene are LNHNV and YYDKDF (reference sequence). The CDR3 nucleotides read TGTGCCACCAGCAGAGATCGGACTCAACGGGATTCACCCCTCCACTTT. Its protein product is CATSRDRTQRDSPLHF.

This clone has a handful of counts. This rearrangement joins TRBV7-8 to TRBJ1-5; D gene unclear. The CDR3 runs to 14 residues. CDR1 and CDR2 (germline): SGHVS, FQNEAQ. The V gene lost 1 base and the J gene lost 4 bases, with 8 bases spanning the gap. This CDR3 reads CASSLVGINQPQHF. The CDR3 DNA reads TGTGCCAGCAGCTTAGTGGGCATTAATCAGCCCCAGCATTTT. Full variable domain (outside the CDR3, taken from reference TRBV7-8 and TRBJ1-5): GAGVSQSPRYKVAKRGQDVALRCDPISGHVSLFWYQQALGQGPEFLTYFQNEAQLDKSGLPSDRFFAERPEGSVSTLKIQRTQQEDSAVYLCASSLVGINQPQHFGDGTRLSIL.

The rearrangement joins TRBV7-9 to TRBJ2-1; 7 positions match TRBD1. Looked up from germline, CDR1 is SEHNR and CDR2 is FQNEAQ (reference sequence). This CDR3 is 15 amino acids long. Losses at the gene ends were 1 base for V and 9 bases for J; bases not matched to a gene: 9. The CDR3 DNA reads TGTGCCAGCAGCTTAGGTCAGGGGGTGGGTGGTGAGCAGTTCTTC. It is translated as CASSLGQGVGGEQFF.

The gene calls are TRBV27 and TRBJ1-1, with unresolved D. The CDR3 runs to 12 residues. Deletions cut 8 bases from V and 1 base from J, with 8 bases between. CDR1 is MNHEY, CDR2 SMNVEV, per germline (reference sequence). CDR3: CASWFENTEAFF. The CDR3 nucleotides read TGTGCCAGCTGGTTCGAGAACACTGAAGCTTTCTTT.

This sequence joins TRBV19 and TRBJ1-2; D is ambiguous. CDR1 LNHDA and CDR2 SQIVND come from the germline V gene (reference sequence). V was pared by 7 bases and J by 10 bases, with 16 bases between. This CDR3 is 12 amino acids long. CDR3 region: CASITPICSYTF. CDR3 DNA sequence: TGTGCCAGTATAACCCCGATATGCTCCTACACCTTC.

The chain joins TRBV7-2 to TRBJ2-5; TRBD1 might be the D (6 bases). The CDR3 has 14 amino acids. In germline, CDR1 is SGHTA, CDR2 FQGNSA. The V end was cut by 5 bases, the J end by 4 bases, with 14 bases between. CDR3 sequence: CASSPAGGPETQYF. The CDR3 region has the DNA TGTGCCAGCAGCCCAGCTGGGGGCCCAGAGACCCAGTACTTC.

The genes are TRBV12-3 or TRBV12-4 and TRBJ1-4, with TRBD1 as a possible D gene (6 bases). CDR3 size: 11 residues. V gave up 8 bases and J gave up 8 bases, with 9 bases separating them. DNA of the CDR3: TGTGCCAGCGGGACATTGGAAAAACTGTTTTTT. Residues: CASGTLEKLFF.

V usage is TRBV3-1 (or the pseudogene TRBV3-2) and J usage is TRBJ2-7; no clear D. The CDR3 totals 14 residues. Germline V gives CDR1 LGHDT, CDR2 YNNKEL (reference sequence). V dropped 4 bases and J dropped 5 bases, with 15 bases sitting between them. This chain's CDR3 is CASSPTTTSHEQYF. The DNA of the CDR3 is TGTGCCAGCAGCCCAACAACCACGTCCCACGAGCAGTACTTC.